This is a list of T cell receptor beta chains from one sample in a study of blood T cell repertoires in COVID-19. The assay was immunoSEQ multiplex PCR, and TCRdb's table has in-frame clones only and misses some. The repertoire has tens of thousands of clones, 80% to 90% of them found once; the top ten carry around 4.9%. The sequenced sample consisted of peripheral blood. The receptors here all came from a woman aged 70-85 years with active COVID-19. Both conserved end residues are part of each CDR3. D genes are given only for firm matches. Clone size is given for some rows only: seen once, a few or many times, or a class if the clone is expanded.

j_gene: TRBJ2-2
abundance: NA
v_gene: TRBV10-2
d_gene: NA
CDR3nt: TGCGCCAGCAGCTCAGGGGAGACCGGGGAGCTGTTTTTT
CDR3aa: CASSSGETGELFF

j_gene: TRBJ1-1
abundance: NA
v_gene: TRBV30
d_gene: NA
CDR3nt: TGTGCCTGGAGCAGAGACAGCTTGAACACTGAAGCTTTCTTT
CDR3aa: CAWSRDSLNTEAFF

j_gene: TRBJ2-7
abundance: NA
v_gene: TRBV7-8
d_gene: TRBD1
CDR3nt: TGTGCCAGCAGCCCAGACCACTGGGACAGGGGCACAGGGAACGGATTTTACGAGCAGTACTTC
CDR3aa: CASSPDHWDRGTGNGFYEQYF

j_gene: TRBJ2-7
abundance: NA
v_gene: TRBV10-1
d_gene: TRBD1
CDR3nt: TGCGCCAGCAGTACAGGACAGGGAGGCGAGCAGTACTTC
CDR3aa: CASSTGQGGEQYF

j_gene: TRBJ1-1
abundance: NA
v_gene: TRBV7-8
d_gene: NA
CDR3nt: TGTGCCAGCAGCTTGACAGGTTCTCGGACTGAAGCTTTCTTT
CDR3aa: CASSLTGSRTEAFF

j_gene: TRBJ2-7
abundance: NA
v_gene: TRBV7-2
d_gene: NA
CDR3nt: TGTGCCAGCAGCTTCCAATACTTCCGGGACAAGTCCTACGAGCAGTACTTC
CDR3aa: CASSFQYFRDKSYEQYF

j_gene: TRBJ1-5
abundance: NA
v_gene: TRBV28
d_gene: NA
CDR3nt: TGTGCCAGCAGCAGTATAGGACAGCATGAAGGCAATCAGCCCCAGCATTTT
CDR3aa: CASSSIGQHEGNQPQHF

j_gene: TRBJ1-2
abundance: NA
v_gene: TRBV10-3
d_gene: TRBD1
CDR3nt: TGTGCCATCACCTTGGACAGGGAGGGGGATGGCTACACCTTC
CDR3aa: CAITLDREGDGYTF

j_gene: TRBJ1-2
abundance: NA
v_gene: TRBV29-1
d_gene: TRBD1
CDR3nt: TGCAGCGTTGGTACAGGGGAGGCTGGCTACACCTTC
CDR3aa: CSVGTGEAGYTF

j_gene: TRBJ2-1
abundance: NA
v_gene: TRBV6-1
d_gene: NA
CDR3nt: TGTGCCAGCAGTGAATCAGGGACTGACTCCTACAATGAGCAGTTCTTC
CDR3aa: CASSESGTDSYNEQFF

j_gene: TRBJ2-5
abundance: NA
v_gene: TRBV6-5
d_gene: TRBD2
CDR3nt: TGTGCCAGCAGTTACAGGTCTAGCGGGGCGCAAGAGACCCAGTACTTC
CDR3aa: CASSYRSSGAQETQYF

j_gene: TRBJ1-1
abundance: NA
v_gene: TRBV18
d_gene: NA
CDR3nt: TGTGCCAGCTCACCGCTCCCAGAGAACACTGAAGCTTTCTTT
CDR3aa: CASSPLPENTEAFF

j_gene: TRBJ1-1
abundance: NA
v_gene: TRBV25-1
d_gene: NA
CDR3nt: TGTGCCAGCAGTGAATGGGGGGACAACACTGAAGCTTTCTTT
CDR3aa: CASSEWGDNTEAFF

j_gene: TRBJ1-3
abundance: NA
v_gene: TRBV2
d_gene: NA
CDR3nt: TGTGCCAGCAGTGATCGACAGACGGGAAACACCATATATTTT
CDR3aa: CASSDRQTGNTIYF

j_gene: TRBJ1-6
abundance: NA
v_gene: TRBV28
d_gene: NA
CDR3nt: TGTGCCAGCAGTTTGACGGGAAATTCACCCCTCCACTTT
CDR3aa: CASSLTGNSPLHF

j_gene: TRBJ2-2
abundance: NA
v_gene: TRBV7-3
d_gene: NA
CDR3nt: TGTGCCAGCAGAAACTCGGCGGGCACCGGGGAGCTGTTTTTT
CDR3aa: CASRNSAGTGELFF

j_gene: TRBJ2-7
abundance: medium-sized
v_gene: TRBV7-6
d_gene: TRBD1
CDR3nt: TGTGCCAGCAGCTTAGGACAGGGCGTCATCTACGAGCAGTACTTC
CDR3aa: CASSLGQGVIYEQYF

j_gene: TRBJ1-1
abundance: NA
v_gene: TRBV9
d_gene: NA
CDR3nt: TGTGCCAGCAGCGTGACCCACAGGGACACTGAAGCTTTCTTT
CDR3aa: CASSVTHRDTEAFF

j_gene: TRBJ2-1
abundance: NA
v_gene: TRBV7-9
d_gene: NA
CDR3nt: TGTGCCAGCAGCGTAGGGTATAGTAACAATGAGCAGTTCTTC
CDR3aa: CASSVGYSNNEQFF

j_gene: TRBJ2-3
abundance: NA
v_gene: TRBV6-5
d_gene: NA
CDR3nt: TGTGCCAGCAGTTACTCGACAGCTCGAAGCACAGATACGCAGTATTTT
CDR3aa: CASSYSTARSTDTQYF

j_gene: TRBJ2-3
abundance: NA
v_gene: TRBV30
d_gene: TRBD2
CDR3nt: TGTGCCTGGAGTGTACGGGGGGGGTCCGATACGCAGTATTTT
CDR3aa: CAWSVRGGSDTQYF

j_gene: TRBJ2-7
abundance: NA
v_gene: TRBV6-1
d_gene: TRBD2
CDR3nt: TGTGCCAGCAGTGAAGCGGGCCGGCGGGGGGGGTCCTACGAGCAGTACTTC
CDR3aa: CASSEAGRRGGSYEQYF

j_gene: TRBJ2-7
abundance: NA
v_gene: TRBV7-2
d_gene: TRBD2
CDR3nt: TGTGCCAGCAGCCTCGGGGGCGGGGGGTACGAGCAGTACTTC
CDR3aa: CASSLGGGGYEQYF

j_gene: TRBJ2-3
abundance: NA
v_gene: TRBV6-2/TRBV6-3
d_gene: NA
CDR3nt: TGTGCCAGCAGTTCCACAGGGTTCACAGATACGCAGTATTTT
CDR3aa: CASSSTGFTDTQYF

j_gene: TRBJ1-1
abundance: NA
v_gene: TRBV29-1
d_gene: NA
CDR3nt: TGCAGCGTTGATCCACGGAGCCTCTCCAACACTGAAGCTTTCTTT
CDR3aa: CSVDPRSLSNTEAFF

j_gene: TRBJ2-3
abundance: NA
v_gene: TRBV6-6
d_gene: TRBD2
CDR3nt: TGTGCCAGCAGCCGAGCGGGGGCCCCAGATACGCAGTATTTT
CDR3aa: CASSRAGAPDTQYF

j_gene: TRBJ2-1
abundance: NA
v_gene: TRBV7-3
d_gene: NA
CDR3nt: TGTGCCAGCAGCGCCACAGAGCACAATGAGCAGTTCTTC
CDR3aa: CASSATEHNEQFF

j_gene: TRBJ2-2
abundance: NA
v_gene: TRBV2
d_gene: TRBD2
CDR3nt: TGTGCCAGCCAGCGGGGGGCAAACACCGGGGAGCTGTTTTTT
CDR3aa: CASQRGANTGELFF

j_gene: TRBJ1-1
abundance: NA
v_gene: TRBV18
d_gene: TRBD1
CDR3nt: TGTGCCAGCTCACCTGGGACAGGAGAAGCTTTCTTT
CDR3aa: CASSPGTGEAFF

j_gene: TRBJ2-1
abundance: NA
v_gene: TRBV6-2/TRBV6-3
d_gene: TRBD2
CDR3nt: TGTGCCAGCAGTTACTTTTTGGGGAGCGGGGGGGCCCATCCCAATGAGCAGTTCTTC
CDR3aa: CASSYFLGSGGAHPNEQFF

j_gene: TRBJ2-3
abundance: NA
v_gene: TRBV4-2
d_gene: TRBD2
CDR3nt: TGTGCCAGCAGCCAAGAAACCTCAGCGGGGGGGCAGTATTTT
CDR3aa: CASSQETSAGGQYF

j_gene: TRBJ2-1
abundance: NA
v_gene: TRBV28
d_gene: TRBD2
CDR3nt: TGTGCCAGCGATAGCGGGGGACGGCGGGAGCAGTTCTTC
CDR3aa: CASDSGGRREQFF

j_gene: TRBJ2-7
abundance: NA
v_gene: TRBV5-1
d_gene: TRBD1
CDR3nt: TGCGCCAGCAGCTTACCCTCCGGGACAGGGGATGCCGAGCAGTACTTC
CDR3aa: CASSLPSGTGDAEQYF

j_gene: TRBJ1-6
abundance: few
v_gene: TRBV12-3/TRBV12-4
d_gene: NA
CDR3nt: TGTGCCAGCAGGGCTACAGGGCCCCTCCACTTT
CDR3aa: CASRATGPLHF

j_gene: TRBJ2-3
abundance: NA
v_gene: TRBV19
d_gene: TRBD1
CDR3nt: TGTGCCAGTAGTTCCCCGGGACAGGTAGATACGCAGTATTTT
CDR3aa: CASSSPGQVDTQYF

j_gene: TRBJ1-4
abundance: NA
v_gene: TRBV3-1/TRBV3-2
d_gene: NA
CDR3nt: TGTGCCAGCAGCCAAAGGGGTGAAAAACTGTTTTTT
CDR3aa: CASSQRGEKLFF

j_gene: TRBJ2-2
abundance: NA
v_gene: TRBV3-1/TRBV3-2
d_gene: TRBD2
CDR3nt: TGTGCCAGCAGCCAAGCCCGGGACTATTTCGCGAACACCGGGGAGCTGTTTTTT
CDR3aa: CASSQARDYFANTGELFF

j_gene: TRBJ2-2
abundance: NA
v_gene: TRBV5-4
d_gene: TRBD2
CDR3nt: TGTGCCAGCAGCGGGGATCCTCCAGCGGGGTTAGCCGGGGAGCTGTTTTTT
CDR3aa: CASSGDPPAGLAGELFF

j_gene: TRBJ2-7
abundance: NA
v_gene: TRBV13
d_gene: TRBD1
CDR3nt: TGTGCCAGCAGCTCCTGGACAGGACCCCTTGATGAGGGGGAGCAGTACTTC
CDR3aa: CASSSWTGPLDEGEQYF

j_gene: TRBJ2-1
abundance: NA
v_gene: TRBV5-1
d_gene: NA
CDR3nt: TGCGCCAGCAGCTTTGAACGGGATGAGCAGTTCTTC
CDR3aa: CASSFERDEQFF

j_gene: TRBJ1-1
abundance: NA
v_gene: TRBV4-1
d_gene: NA
CDR3nt: TGCGCCAGCAGCCAAACTGAAGAAGCTTTCTTT
CDR3aa: CASSQTEEAFF

j_gene: TRBJ2-7
abundance: NA
v_gene: TRBV27
d_gene: TRBD1
CDR3nt: TGTGCCAGCAGTTTGAGACAGGGGGTTAGGTACGAGCAGTACTTC
CDR3aa: CASSLRQGVRYEQYF

j_gene: TRBJ2-3
abundance: NA
v_gene: TRBV12-3/TRBV12-4
d_gene: NA
CDR3nt: TGTGCCAGCAGTTTCGAGGATACGCAGTATTTT
CDR3aa: CASSFEDTQYF

j_gene: TRBJ1-3
abundance: NA
v_gene: TRBV9
d_gene: TRBD1
CDR3nt: TGTGCCAGCAGCCGGGACAGGGGAATGTCTGGAAACACCATATATTTT
CDR3aa: CASSRDRGMSGNTIYF

j_gene: TRBJ2-5
abundance: NA
v_gene: TRBV29-1
d_gene: TRBD1
CDR3nt: TGCAGCACGCTAGGGACAGACCAAGAGACCCAGTACTTC
CDR3aa: CSTLGTDQETQYF

j_gene: TRBJ2-5
abundance: NA
v_gene: TRBV7-7
d_gene: NA
CDR3nt: TGTGCCAGCAGCACAGGGTTAGAAGAGACCCAGTACTTC
CDR3aa: CASSTGLEETQYF

j_gene: TRBJ1-2
abundance: NA
v_gene: TRBV11-2
d_gene: TRBD1
CDR3nt: TGTGCCAGCAGCTCCCCGACAGGGCCTTATGGCTACACCTTC
CDR3aa: CASSSPTGPYGYTF

j_gene: TRBJ2-3
abundance: NA
v_gene: TRBV24-1
d_gene: TRBD1
CDR3nt: TGTGCCGCCAGCCCCACAGGGGGCGGTGATACGCAGTATTTT
CDR3aa: CAASPTGGGDTQYF

j_gene: TRBJ1-6
abundance: NA
v_gene: TRBV6-6
d_gene: TRBD1
CDR3nt: TGTGCCAGCAGTTCTCGACAGGGGGCTAACTATTCACCCCTCCACTTT
CDR3aa: CASSSRQGANYSPLHF